The rows below give T cell receptor beta chains drawn from one sample of a study of T cells in Graves' hyperthyroidism and ophthalmopathy. TCRdb used MiXCR to reprocess the multiplex PCR reads, holding one entry per CDR3 protein. This sample has about half a million distinct CDR3 sequences, with approximately 22% found just once. Sequencing was done on a sample of blood. Receptors originate from a woman in her seventies with Graves' ophthalmopathy. Both conserved end residues are part of each CDR3.

j_call: TRBJ2-7
v_call: TRBV12-3/TRBV12-4
cdr3_aa: CASSSAGVLAGPNEQYF

j_call: TRBJ1-3
v_call: TRBV6-5
cdr3_aa: CASSYTGQGGGNTIYF

j_call: TRBJ2-1
v_call: TRBV10-1
cdr3_aa: CASSELTGSYNEQFF

j_call: TRBJ2-1
v_call: TRBV20-1
cdr3_aa: CSARDGLGLAVNNEQFF

j_call: TRBJ1-4
v_call: TRBV3-1
cdr3_aa: CASSQNRGLSEKLFF

j_call: TRBJ2-7
v_call: TRBV10-3
cdr3_aa: CAISGTQKPYEQYF

j_call: TRBJ2-2
v_call: TRBV7-9
cdr3_aa: CASSPQLTANTGELFF

j_call: TRBJ2-7
v_call: TRBV15
cdr3_aa: CATSRVRGQIHEQYF

j_call: TRBJ2-7
v_call: TRBV5-1
cdr3_aa: CASSLRAGGSYEQYF

j_call: TRBJ2-2
v_call: TRBV15
cdr3_aa: CATTTGNTGELFF

j_call: TRBJ1-1
v_call: TRBV4-1
cdr3_aa: CASSQNPGSRGEHTEAFF

j_call: TRBJ1-4
v_call: TRBV18
cdr3_aa: CASSPPSTGRMGKLFF

j_call: TRBJ2-7
v_call: TRBV11-2
cdr3_aa: CASSNSGVTYEQYF

j_call: TRBJ1-6
v_call: TRBV10-1
cdr3_aa: CASSDEYSGSPLHF

j_call: TRBJ2-7
v_call: TRBV20-1
cdr3_aa: CSARVLAGVYEQYF

j_call: TRBJ2-4
v_call: TRBV6-2/TRBV6-3
cdr3_aa: CASSYGAGEGDIQYF

j_call: TRBJ2-5
v_call: TRBV9
cdr3_aa: CASSPLGRVQETQYF

j_call: TRBJ2-3
v_call: TRBV10-1
cdr3_aa: CASSTQTSGTNTQYF

j_call: TRBJ2-7
v_call: TRBV11-2
cdr3_aa: CASSGGGGLREQYF

j_call: TRBJ1-5
v_call: TRBV19
cdr3_aa: CASSIWGNQPQHF

j_call: TRBJ1-3
v_call: TRBV6-5
cdr3_aa: CASSYSPGSAGNTIYF

j_call: TRBJ2-5
v_call: TRBV30
cdr3_aa: CAWGQGRETQYF

j_call: TRBJ2-7
v_call: TRBV6-1
cdr3_aa: CASSQIPGQTYEQYF

j_call: TRBJ1-5
v_call: TRBV28
cdr3_aa: CASSLPEEKGQPQHF

j_call: TRBJ2-1
v_call: TRBV27
cdr3_aa: CASSLLLAGDYNEQFF

j_call: TRBJ1-5
v_call: TRBV18
cdr3_aa: CASSRDRGTNQPQHF

j_call: TRBJ2-1
v_call: TRBV19
cdr3_aa: CASSTSGDSYNEQFF

j_call: TRBJ2-6
v_call: TRBV11-1
cdr3_aa: CASSLVPSFTSGANVLTF

j_call: TRBJ1-5
v_call: TRBV2
cdr3_aa: CASSDPNQPQHF

j_call: TRBJ1-1
v_call: TRBV9
cdr3_aa: CASSAAQGTEAFF

j_call: TRBJ2-7
v_call: TRBV10-3
cdr3_aa: CAISELGPRTYEQYF

j_call: TRBJ1-1
v_call: TRBV12-3/TRBV12-4
cdr3_aa: CASSLSQLNTEAFF

j_call: TRBJ2-7
v_call: TRBV27
cdr3_aa: CASSPSRGRANEQYF

j_call: TRBJ1-2
v_call: TRBV15
cdr3_aa: CATSRPRTGNYGYTF

j_call: TRBJ2-1
v_call: TRBV5-1
cdr3_aa: CASTIAGWGRGNEQFF

j_call: TRBJ2-3
v_call: TRBV6-1
cdr3_aa: CASSPTVAGGGTDTQYF

j_call: TRBJ1-2
v_call: TRBV5-6
cdr3_aa: CASSFTKNYGYTF

j_call: TRBJ2-7
v_call: TRBV12-3/TRBV12-4
cdr3_aa: CASSSRQGTSGRNYEQYF

j_call: TRBJ1-6
v_call: TRBV3-1
cdr3_aa: CASSRWGAPLHF

j_call: TRBJ1-1
v_call: TRBV6-1
cdr3_aa: CASSSGQPMNTEAFF

j_call: TRBJ2-7
v_call: TRBV29-1
cdr3_aa: CSADTGGSSYEQYF

j_call: TRBJ2-1
v_call: TRBV9
cdr3_aa: CASSTGLVSEQFF

j_call: TRBJ2-1
v_call: TRBV15
cdr3_aa: CATSRDMGGNEQFF

j_call: TRBJ2-1
v_call: TRBV5-1
cdr3_aa: CASRVGTYNEQFF

j_call: TRBJ2-1
v_call: TRBV28
cdr3_aa: CASSSSGTWSEQFF

j_call: TRBJ1-1
v_call: TRBV9
cdr3_aa: CASSAVGEGANEAFF

j_call: TRBJ2-1
v_call: TRBV20-1
cdr3_aa: CSAPTSSGRHNEQFF

j_call: TRBJ2-1
v_call: TRBV6-2/TRBV6-3
cdr3_aa: CASSHRDRRANEQFF

j_call: TRBJ2-7
v_call: TRBV27
cdr3_aa: CASSLKGGWSYEQYF

j_call: TRBJ1-5
v_call: TRBV9
cdr3_aa: CASSVVGGVVQPQHF

j_call: TRBJ1-1
v_call: TRBV6-1
cdr3_aa: CASSSTGTNTEAFF

j_call: TRBJ2-1
v_call: TRBV6-2/TRBV6-3
cdr3_aa: CASSLEGQEQFF